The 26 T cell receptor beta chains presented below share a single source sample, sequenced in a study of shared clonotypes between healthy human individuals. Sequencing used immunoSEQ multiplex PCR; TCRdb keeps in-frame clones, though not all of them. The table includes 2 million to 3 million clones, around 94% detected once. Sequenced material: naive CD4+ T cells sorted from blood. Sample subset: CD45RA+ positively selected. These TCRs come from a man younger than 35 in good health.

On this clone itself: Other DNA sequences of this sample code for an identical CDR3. Here the CDR3 reads CAWSLTRETQYF. CDR3 nucleotides: TGTGCCTGGAGCCTGACCCGGGAGACCCAGTACTTC. V is TRBV30 and J is TRBJ2-5; D gene ambiguous. The V end was cut by 3 bases, the J end by 5 bases, with 10 bases between. Germline V gives CDR1 GTSNPN, CDR2 SVGIG (reference sequence). The CDR3 totals 12 residues.

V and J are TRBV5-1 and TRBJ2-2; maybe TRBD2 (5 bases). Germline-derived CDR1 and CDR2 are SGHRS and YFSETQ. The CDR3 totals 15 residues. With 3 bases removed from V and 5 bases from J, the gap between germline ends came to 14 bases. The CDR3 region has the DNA TGCGCCAGCAGCTCCGAAGAGGGCAGAACCGGGGAGCTGTTTTTT. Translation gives CASSSEEGRTGELFF.

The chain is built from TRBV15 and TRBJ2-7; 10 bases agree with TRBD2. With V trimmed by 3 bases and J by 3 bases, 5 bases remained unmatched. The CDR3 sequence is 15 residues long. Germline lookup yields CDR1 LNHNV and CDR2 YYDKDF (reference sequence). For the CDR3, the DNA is TGTGCCACCAGCAGGCTAGCGGGGGAGTTCTACGAGCAGTACTTC. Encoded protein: CATSRLAGEFYEQYF.

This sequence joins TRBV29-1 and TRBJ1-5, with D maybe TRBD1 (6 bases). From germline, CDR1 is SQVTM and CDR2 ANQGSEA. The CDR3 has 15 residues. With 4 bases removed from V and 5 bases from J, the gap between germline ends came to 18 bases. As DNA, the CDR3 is TGCAGCGTTGGGGGTTCGGGGGGGCTGGATCAGCCCCAGCATTTT. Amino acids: CSVGGSGGLDQPQHF.

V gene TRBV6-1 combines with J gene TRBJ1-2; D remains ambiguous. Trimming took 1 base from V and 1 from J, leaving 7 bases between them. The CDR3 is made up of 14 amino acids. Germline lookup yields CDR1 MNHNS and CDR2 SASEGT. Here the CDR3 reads CASSEGTLNYGYTF. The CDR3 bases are TGTGCCAGCAGTGAAGGAACACTTAACTATGGCTACACCTTC.

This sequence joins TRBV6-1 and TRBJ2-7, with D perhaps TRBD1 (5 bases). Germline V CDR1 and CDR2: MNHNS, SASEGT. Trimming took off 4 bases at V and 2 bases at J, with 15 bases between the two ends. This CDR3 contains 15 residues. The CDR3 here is CASSGRTKNPYEQYF. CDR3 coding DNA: TGTGCCAGCAGTGGTAGGACAAAGAACCCCTACGAGCAGTACTTC.

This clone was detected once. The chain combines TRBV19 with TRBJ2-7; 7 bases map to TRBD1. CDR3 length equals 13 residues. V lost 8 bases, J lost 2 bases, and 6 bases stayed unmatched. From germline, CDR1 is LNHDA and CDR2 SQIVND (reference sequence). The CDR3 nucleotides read TGTGCCAGTTCCGGGACAGTCCCCTACGAGCAGTACTTC. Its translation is CASSGTVPYEQYF.

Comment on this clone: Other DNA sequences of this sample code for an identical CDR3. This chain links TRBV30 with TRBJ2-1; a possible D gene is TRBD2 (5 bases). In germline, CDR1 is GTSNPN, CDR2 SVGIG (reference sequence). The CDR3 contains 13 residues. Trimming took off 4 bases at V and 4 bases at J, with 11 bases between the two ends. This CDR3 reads CAWTRTSYNEQFF. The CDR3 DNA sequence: TGTGCCTGGACAAGGACTTCATACAATGAGCAGTTCTTC.

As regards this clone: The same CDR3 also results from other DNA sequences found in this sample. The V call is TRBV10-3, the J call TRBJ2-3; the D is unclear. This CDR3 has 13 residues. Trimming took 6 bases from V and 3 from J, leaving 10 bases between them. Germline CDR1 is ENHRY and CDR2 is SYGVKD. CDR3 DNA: TGTGCCATCAGCGGCCAAACGACAGATACGCAGTATTTT. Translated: CAISGQTTDTQYF.

CDR3 DNA: TGTGCCAGCAGCAAACGGACTAGCGGGAATCACGAGCAGTACTTC. Its protein is CASSKRTSGNHEQYF. The V gene is TRBV9, the J gene TRBJ2-7; 12 bases are shared with TRBD2. Germline trimming cut 4 bases from V and 5 bases from J; bases unmatched to any gene: 7. CDR1 and CDR2 from the germline V gene are SGDLS and YYNGEE. The CDR3 sequence is 15 residues long.

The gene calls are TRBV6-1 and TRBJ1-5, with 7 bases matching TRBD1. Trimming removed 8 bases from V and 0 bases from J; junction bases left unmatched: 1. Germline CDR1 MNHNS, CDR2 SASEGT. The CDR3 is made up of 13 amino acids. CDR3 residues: CASGTDSNQPQHF. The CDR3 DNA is TGTGCCAGCGGGACAGATAGCAATCAGCCCCAGCATTTT.

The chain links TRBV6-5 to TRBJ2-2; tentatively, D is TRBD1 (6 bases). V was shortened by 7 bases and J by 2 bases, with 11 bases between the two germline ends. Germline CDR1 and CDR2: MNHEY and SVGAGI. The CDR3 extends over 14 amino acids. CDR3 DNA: TGTGCCAGCACCAGGGGTCCAAACACCGGGGAGCTGTTTTTT. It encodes CASTRGPNTGELFF.

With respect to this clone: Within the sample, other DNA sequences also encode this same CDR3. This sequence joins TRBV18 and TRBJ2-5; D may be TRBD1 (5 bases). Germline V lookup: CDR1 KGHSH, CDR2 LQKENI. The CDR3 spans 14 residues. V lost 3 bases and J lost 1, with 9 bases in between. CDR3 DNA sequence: TGTGCCAGCTCACCCCCAGGGCCCCAAGAGACCCAGTACTTC. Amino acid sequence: CASSPPGPQETQYF.

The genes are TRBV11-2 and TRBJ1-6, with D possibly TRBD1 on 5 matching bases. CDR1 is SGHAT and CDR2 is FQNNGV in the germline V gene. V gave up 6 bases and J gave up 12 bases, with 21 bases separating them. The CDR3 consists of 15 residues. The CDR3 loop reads CASRSPGHMGRPLHF. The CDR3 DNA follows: TGTGCCAGCAGATCCCCAGGGCATATGGGTAGACCCCTCCACTTT.

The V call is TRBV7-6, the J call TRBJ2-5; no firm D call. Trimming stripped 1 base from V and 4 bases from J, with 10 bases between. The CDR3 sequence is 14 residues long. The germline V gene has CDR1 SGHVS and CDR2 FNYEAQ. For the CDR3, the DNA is TGTGCCAGCAGCTTAGTTGGGAAGACAGAGACCCAGTACTTC. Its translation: CASSLVGKTETQYF. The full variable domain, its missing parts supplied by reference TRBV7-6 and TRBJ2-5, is GAGVSQSPRYKVTKRGQDVALRCDPISGHVSLYWYRQALGQGPEFLTYFNYEAQQDKSGLPNDRFSAERPEGSISTLTIQRTEQRDSAMYRCASSLVGKTETQYFGPGTRLLVL.

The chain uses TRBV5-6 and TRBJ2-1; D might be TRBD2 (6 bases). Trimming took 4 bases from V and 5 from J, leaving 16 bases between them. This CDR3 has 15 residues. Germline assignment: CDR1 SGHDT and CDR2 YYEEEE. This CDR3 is CASSMGTLSNNEQFF. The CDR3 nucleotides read TGTGCCAGCAGCATGGGGACTTTAAGCAACAATGAGCAGTTCTTC.

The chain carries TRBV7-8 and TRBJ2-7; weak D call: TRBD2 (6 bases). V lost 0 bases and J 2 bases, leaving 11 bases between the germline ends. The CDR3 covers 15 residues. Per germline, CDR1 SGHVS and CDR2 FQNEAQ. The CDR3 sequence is CASSLASGRTYEQYF. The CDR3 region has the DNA TGTGCCAGCAGCTTAGCTAGCGGAAGAACCTACGAGCAGTACTTC.

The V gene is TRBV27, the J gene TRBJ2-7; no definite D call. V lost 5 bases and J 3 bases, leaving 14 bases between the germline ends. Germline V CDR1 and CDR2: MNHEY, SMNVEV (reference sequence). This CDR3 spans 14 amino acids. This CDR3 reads CASSLTLGNYEQYF. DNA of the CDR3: TGTGCCAGCAGTCTAACCCTTGGGAACTACGAGCAGTACTTC.

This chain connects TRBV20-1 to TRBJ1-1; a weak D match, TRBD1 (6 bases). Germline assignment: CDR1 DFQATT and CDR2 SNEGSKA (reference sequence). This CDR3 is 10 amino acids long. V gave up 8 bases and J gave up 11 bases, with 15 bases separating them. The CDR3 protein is CSSIQGKAFF. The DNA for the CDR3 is TGCAGTTCGATTCAGGGGAAGGCTTTCTTT.

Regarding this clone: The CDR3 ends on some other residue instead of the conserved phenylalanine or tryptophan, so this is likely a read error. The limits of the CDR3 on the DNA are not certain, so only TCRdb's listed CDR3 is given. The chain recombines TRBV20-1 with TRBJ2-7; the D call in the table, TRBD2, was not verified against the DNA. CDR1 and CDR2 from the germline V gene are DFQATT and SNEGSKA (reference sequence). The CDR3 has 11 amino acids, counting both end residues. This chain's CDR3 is CSARVRGLVYS.

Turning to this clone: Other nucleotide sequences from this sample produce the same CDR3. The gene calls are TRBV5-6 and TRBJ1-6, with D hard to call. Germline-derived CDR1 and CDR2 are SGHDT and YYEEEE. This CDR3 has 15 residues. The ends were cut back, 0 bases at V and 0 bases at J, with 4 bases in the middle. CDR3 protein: CASSLGSSYNSPLHF. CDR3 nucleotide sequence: TGTGCCAGCAGCTTGGGTAGCTCCTATAATTCACCCCTCCACTTT.

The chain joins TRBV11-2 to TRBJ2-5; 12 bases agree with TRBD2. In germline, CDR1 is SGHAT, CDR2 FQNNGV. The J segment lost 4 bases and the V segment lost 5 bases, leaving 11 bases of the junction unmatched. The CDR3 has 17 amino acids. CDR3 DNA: TGTGCCAGCAGCCCCGAGGCGTCTAGCGGGAGGGGAGAGACCCAGTACTTC. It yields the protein CASSPEASSGRGETQYF.

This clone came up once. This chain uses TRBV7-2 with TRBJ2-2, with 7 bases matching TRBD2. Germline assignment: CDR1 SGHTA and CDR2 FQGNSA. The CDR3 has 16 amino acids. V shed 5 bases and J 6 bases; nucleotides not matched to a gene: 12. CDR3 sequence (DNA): TGTGCCAGCAGCATCAATCCCAGCGGGATCCCCGGGGAGCTGTTTTTT. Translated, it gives CASSINPSGIPGELFF.

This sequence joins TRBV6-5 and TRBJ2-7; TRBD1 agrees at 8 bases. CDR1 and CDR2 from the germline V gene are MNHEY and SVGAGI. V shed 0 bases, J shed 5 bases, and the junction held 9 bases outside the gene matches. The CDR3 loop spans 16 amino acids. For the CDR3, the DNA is TGTGCCAGCAGTTACTCGGACAGGGTGGGGGCTAACGAGCAGTACTTC. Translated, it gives CASSYSDRVGANEQYF.

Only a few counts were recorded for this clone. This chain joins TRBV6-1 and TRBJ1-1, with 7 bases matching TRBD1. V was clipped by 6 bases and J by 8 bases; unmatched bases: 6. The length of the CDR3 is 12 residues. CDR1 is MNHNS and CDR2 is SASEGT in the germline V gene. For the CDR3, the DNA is TGTGCCAGCAGCATTTGGACAGGAGAAGCTTTCTTT. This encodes CASSIWTGEAFF.

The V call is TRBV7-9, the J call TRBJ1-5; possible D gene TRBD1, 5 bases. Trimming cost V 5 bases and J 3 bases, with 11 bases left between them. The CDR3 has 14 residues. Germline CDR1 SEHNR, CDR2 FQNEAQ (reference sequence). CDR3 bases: TGTGCCAGCAGCATATCAGGGCCCAATCAGCCCCAGCATTTT. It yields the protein CASSISGPNQPQHF.